This T cell receptor (beta chain) was sequenced in a study of blood T cell repertoires in COVID-19. Across the whole study: Some COVID-19 samples were acute and others convalescent; all came from the United States, Italy and Spain. PBMCs, B-cell-depleted T cells, or T cells provided the cDNA or gDNA that made up the material.

Recruited during active infection, patients (from Seattle) were subsequently followed longitudinally. The CDR3 is 13 amino acids. The germline V gene encodes CDR1 SGHRS and CDR2 YFSETQ. Trimming cost V 3 bases and J 5 bases; bases outside gene matches: 4. Original processing notes: Reference gene primers were amplified, and this amplification served to estimate nucleated cell counts. Generated by immunoSEQ multiplex PCR, the TCRdb table keeps only in-frame clones and is missing some. Clone size and the V and J calls come from that table; the DNA yielded D and trimming. This sample has about 320,000 clones, with more than 70% found just once.

The rearrangement uses TRBV5-1 and TRBJ2-5, with 7 bases fitting TRBD1. This sequence was found in a woman aged 30 to 39 with COVID-19, enrolled during active disease. Material: peripheral blood. The CDR3: CASSSTGRETQYF. CDR3 sequence (DNA): TGCGCCAGCAGCTCGACAGGGCGGGAGACCCAGTACTTC.